These T cell receptor beta chains were read from a single sample in a study of human T cells and chemical hapten exposure. TCRdb passed the RACE reads through MiXCR, listing each CDR3 protein once. The profile shows about 62,000 distinct CDR3 sequences, 5.5% to 7.5% of them singletons. Sequenced here: whole blood, sampled in connection with sensitization to the hapten diphenylcyclopropenone (DPC). Receptors originate from a woman aged 30 to 39 with alopecia areata. Some clones in this sample may be carry-over from other donors' samples. The conserved cysteine and the conserved F or W are not part of the CDR3 here. Expanded clones get a size class; other rows say once, few or many, or leave the size out.

cdr3_length: 13; v_call: TRBV12-3/TRBV12-4; clone_size: many; j_call: TRBJ1-1; cdr3_aa: ASSLGRQGHTEAF
cdr3_length: 11; v_call: TRBV7-3; clone_size: .; j_call: TRBJ2-1; cdr3_aa: ASSLWEDTVKF
cdr3_length: 12; v_call: TRBV20-1; clone_size: many; j_call: TRBJ2-1; cdr3_aa: SAIDQFSYNEQF
cdr3_length: 12; v_call: TRBV20-1; clone_size: many; j_call: TRBJ2-1; cdr3_aa: SARGAGAYNEQF
cdr3_length: 14; v_call: TRBV11-2; clone_size: many; j_call: TRBJ1-5; cdr3_aa: ASSLGASYSNQPQH
cdr3_length: 13; v_call: TRBV9; clone_size: few; j_call: TRBJ2-7; cdr3_aa: ASSVAGTGSYEQY
cdr3_length: 14; v_call: TRBV2; clone_size: .; j_call: TRBJ1-2; cdr3_aa: ASSDYRGRINYGDT
cdr3_length: 11; v_call: TRBV7-2; clone_size: many; j_call: TRBJ2-5; cdr3_aa: ASSLVGVETQY
cdr3_length: 16; v_call: TRBV7-9; clone_size: many; j_call: TRBJ1-3; cdr3_aa: ASSYRAEGQGSGNTIY
cdr3_length: 11; v_call: TRBV6-6; clone_size: .; j_call: TRBJ2-7; cdr3_aa: ASRDRDIHEQY
cdr3_length: 13; v_call: TRBV7-9; clone_size: many; j_call: TRBJ1-1; cdr3_aa: ASSLVVAGGTEAF
cdr3_length: 15; v_call: TRBV20-1; clone_size: many; j_call: TRBJ2-1; cdr3_aa: SARPDRTSGGLDEQF
cdr3_length: 11; v_call: TRBV7-2; clone_size: .; j_call: TRBJ1-1; cdr3_aa: ASSFDRATEAF
cdr3_length: 13; v_call: TRBV5-6; clone_size: many; j_call: TRBJ1-3; cdr3_aa: ASKPWGGPGNTIY
cdr3_length: 12; v_call: TRBV12-3/TRBV12-4; clone_size: many; j_call: TRBJ1-1; cdr3_aa: ASSQQGVGTEAF
cdr3_length: 11; v_call: TRBV3-1; clone_size: many; j_call: TRBJ1-6; cdr3_aa: ASSQDEYSPLH
cdr3_length: 11; v_call: TRBV6-5; clone_size: many; j_call: TRBJ1-5; cdr3_aa: ASSQTGLAPQH
cdr3_length: 10; v_call: TRBV12-3/TRBV12-4; clone_size: few; j_call: TRBJ1-1; cdr3_aa: ASSRPPDEAF
cdr3_length: 12; v_call: TRBV5-1; clone_size: few; j_call: TRBJ1-2; cdr3_aa: ASSLGQGSYGDT
cdr3_length: 15; v_call: TRBV6-5; clone_size: many; j_call: TRBJ2-3; cdr3_aa: ASSAFPSGGAWDTQY
cdr3_length: 14; v_call: TRBV6-2/TRBV6-3; clone_size: many; j_call: TRBJ2-1; cdr3_aa: ASSYRGKSSYNEQF
cdr3_length: 16; v_call: TRBV11-2; clone_size: few; j_call: TRBJ2-3; cdr3_aa: ASSLGTGSLYGTDTQY
cdr3_length: 11; v_call: TRBV7-2; clone_size: many; j_call: TRBJ2-5; cdr3_aa: ASSSGRGETQY
cdr3_length: 13; v_call: TRBV20-1; clone_size: many; j_call: TRBJ2-5; cdr3_aa: SASSPGADQETQY
cdr3_length: 13; v_call: TRBV20-1; clone_size: many; j_call: TRBJ2-1; cdr3_aa: SARDRRGGDNEQF
cdr3_length: 13; v_call: TRBV19; clone_size: .; j_call: TRBJ1-1; cdr3_aa: ASSMGGVRSTEAF
cdr3_length: 14; v_call: TRBV7-8; clone_size: many; j_call: TRBJ2-7; cdr3_aa: ASSQVAGLAGGEQY
cdr3_length: 13; v_call: TRBV2; clone_size: .; j_call: TRBJ1-5; cdr3_aa: ASRYRYHSNQPQH
cdr3_length: 14; v_call: TRBV6-1; clone_size: .; j_call: TRBJ2-6; cdr3_aa: ASSRTPNSGANVLT
cdr3_length: 13; v_call: TRBV3-1; clone_size: .; j_call: TRBJ1-2; cdr3_aa: ASSQGGVEGNGYT